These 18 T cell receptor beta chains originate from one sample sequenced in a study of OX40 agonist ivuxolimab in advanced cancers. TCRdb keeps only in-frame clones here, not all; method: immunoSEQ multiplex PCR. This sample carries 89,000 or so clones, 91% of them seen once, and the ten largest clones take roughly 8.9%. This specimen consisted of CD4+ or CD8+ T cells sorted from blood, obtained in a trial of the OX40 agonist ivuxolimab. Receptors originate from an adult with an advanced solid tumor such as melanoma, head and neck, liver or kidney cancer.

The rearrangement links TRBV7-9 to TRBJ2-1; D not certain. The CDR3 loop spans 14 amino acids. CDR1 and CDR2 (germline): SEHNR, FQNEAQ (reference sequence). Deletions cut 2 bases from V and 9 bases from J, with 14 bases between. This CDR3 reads CASSLFPVHPEQFF. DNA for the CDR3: TGTGCCAGCAGCTTATTTCCCGTTCATCCTGAGCAGTTCTTC.

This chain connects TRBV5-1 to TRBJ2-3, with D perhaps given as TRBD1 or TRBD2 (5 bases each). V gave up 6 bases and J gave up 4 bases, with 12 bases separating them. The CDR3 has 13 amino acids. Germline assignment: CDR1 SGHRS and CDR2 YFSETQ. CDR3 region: CASNPMGADTQYF. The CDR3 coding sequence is TGCGCCAGCAACCCTATGGGGGCAGATACGCAGTATTTT.

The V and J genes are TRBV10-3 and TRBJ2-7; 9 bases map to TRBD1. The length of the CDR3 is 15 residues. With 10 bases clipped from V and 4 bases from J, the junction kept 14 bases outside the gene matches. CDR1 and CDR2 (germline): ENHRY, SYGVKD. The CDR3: CARSYEDRGGYEQYF. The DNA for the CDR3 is TGTGCCAGGTCTTATGAGGACAGGGGAGGTTACGAGCAGTACTTC.

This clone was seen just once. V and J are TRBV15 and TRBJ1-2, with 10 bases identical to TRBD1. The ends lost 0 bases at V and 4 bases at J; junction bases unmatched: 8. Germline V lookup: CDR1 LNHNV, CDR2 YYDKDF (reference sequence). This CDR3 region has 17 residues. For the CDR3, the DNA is TGTGCCACCAGCAGAGATCGGGGGACAGGGGTTGCCTATGGCTACACCTTC. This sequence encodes CATSRDRGTGVAYGYTF.

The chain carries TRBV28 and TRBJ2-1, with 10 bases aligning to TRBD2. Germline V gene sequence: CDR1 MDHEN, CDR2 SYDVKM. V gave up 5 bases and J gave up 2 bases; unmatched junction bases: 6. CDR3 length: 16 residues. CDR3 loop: CASSLPSGGTYNEQFF. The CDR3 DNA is TGTGCCAGCAGTCTCCCTAGCGGGGGAACCTACAATGAGCAGTTCTTC.

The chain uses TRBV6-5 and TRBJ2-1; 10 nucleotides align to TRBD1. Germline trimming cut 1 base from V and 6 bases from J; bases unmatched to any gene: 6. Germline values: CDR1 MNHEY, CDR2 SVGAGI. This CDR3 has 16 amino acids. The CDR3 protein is CASSYLGTGDGNEQFF. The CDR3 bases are TGTGCCAGCAGTTACTTGGGGACAGGGGACGGCAATGAGCAGTTCTTC.

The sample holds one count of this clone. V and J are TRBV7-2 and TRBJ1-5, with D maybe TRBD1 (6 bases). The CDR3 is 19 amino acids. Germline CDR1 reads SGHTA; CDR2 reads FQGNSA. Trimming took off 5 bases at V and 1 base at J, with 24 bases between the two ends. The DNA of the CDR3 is TGTGCCAGCAGCCTAGGAGGGGCAGGGGTGATCCCAAGCAATCAGCCCCAGCATTTT. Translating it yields CASSLGGAGVIPSNQPQHF.

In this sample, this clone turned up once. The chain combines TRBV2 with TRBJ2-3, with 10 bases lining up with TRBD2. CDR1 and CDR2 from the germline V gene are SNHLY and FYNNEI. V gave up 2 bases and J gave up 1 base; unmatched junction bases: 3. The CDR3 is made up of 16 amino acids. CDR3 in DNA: TGTGCCAGCAGTGAAACGAGCGGGAGGGGCACAGATACGCAGTATTTT. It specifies CASSETSGRGTDTQYF.

CDR3 protein: CASSSTGEASSPLHF. The CDR3 DNA follows: TGTGCCAGCAGCTCGACAGGGGAGGCGTCTTCACCCCTCCACTTT. V and J are TRBV13 and TRBJ1-6, with 8 nucleotides matching TRBD1. The CDR3 contains 15 residues. V gave up 4 bases and J gave up 9 bases; unmatched junction bases: 8. Germline V lookup: CDR1 PRHDT, CDR2 FYEKMQ (reference sequence).

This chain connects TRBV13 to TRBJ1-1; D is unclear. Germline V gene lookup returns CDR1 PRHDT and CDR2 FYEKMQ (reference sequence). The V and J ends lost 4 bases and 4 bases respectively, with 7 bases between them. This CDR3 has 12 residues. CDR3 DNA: TGTGCCAGCAGCTGGATGAGCACTGAAGCTTTCTTT. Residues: CASSWMSTEAFF.

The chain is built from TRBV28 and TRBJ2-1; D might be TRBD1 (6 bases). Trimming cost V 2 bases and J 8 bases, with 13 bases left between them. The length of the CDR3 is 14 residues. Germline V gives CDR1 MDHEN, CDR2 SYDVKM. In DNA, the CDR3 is TGTGCCAGCAGTTTACCGATACACAGGGATGAGCAGTTCTTC. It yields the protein CASSLPIHRDEQFF.

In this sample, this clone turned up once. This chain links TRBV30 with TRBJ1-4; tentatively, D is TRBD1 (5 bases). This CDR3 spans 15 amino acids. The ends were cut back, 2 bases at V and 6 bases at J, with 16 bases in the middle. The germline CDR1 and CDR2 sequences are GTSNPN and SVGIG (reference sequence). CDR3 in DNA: TGTGCCTGGAGTCGGCCAGGTTGGGGGTATGAAAAACTGTTTTTT. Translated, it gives CAWSRPGWGYEKLFF. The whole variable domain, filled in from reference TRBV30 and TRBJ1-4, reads SQTIHQWPATLVQPVGSPLSLECTVEGTSNPNLYWYRQAAGRGLQLLFYSVGIGQISSEVPQNLSASRPQDRQFILSSKKLLLSDSGFYLCAWSRPGWGYEKLFFGSGTQLSVL.

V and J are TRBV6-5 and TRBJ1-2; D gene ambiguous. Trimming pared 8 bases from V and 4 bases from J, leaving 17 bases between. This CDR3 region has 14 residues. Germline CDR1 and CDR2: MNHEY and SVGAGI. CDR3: CASLPQPVGYGYTF. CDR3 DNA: TGTGCCAGCCTACCCCAGCCGGTTGGCTATGGCTACACCTTC.

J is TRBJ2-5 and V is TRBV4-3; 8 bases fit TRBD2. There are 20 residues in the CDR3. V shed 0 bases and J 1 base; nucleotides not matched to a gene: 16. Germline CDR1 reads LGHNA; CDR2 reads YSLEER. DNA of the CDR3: TGCGCCAGCAGCCAAGACTGGCCTAGCGGGTTATCATCACCCCAAGAGACCCAGTACTTC. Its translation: CASSQDWPSGLSSPQETQYF.

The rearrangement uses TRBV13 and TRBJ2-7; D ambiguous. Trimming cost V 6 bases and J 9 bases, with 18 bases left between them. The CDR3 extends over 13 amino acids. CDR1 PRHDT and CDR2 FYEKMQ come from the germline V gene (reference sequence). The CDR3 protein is CASSPAPGVRQYV. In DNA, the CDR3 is TGTGCCAGCAGTCCAGCTCCGGGTGTCCGGCAGTACGTC.

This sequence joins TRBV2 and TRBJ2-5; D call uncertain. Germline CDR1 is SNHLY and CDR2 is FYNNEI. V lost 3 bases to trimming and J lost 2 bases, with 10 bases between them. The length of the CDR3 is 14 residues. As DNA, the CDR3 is TGTGCCAGCAGTGATATATCGACACAAGAGACCCAGTACTTC. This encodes CASSDISTQETQYF.

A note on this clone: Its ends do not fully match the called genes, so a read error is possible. The CDR3, as DNA: TGTGCCAGCAGCTACTCCTGGGGTTCGGATGGCTACACCTTC. It yields the protein CASSYSWGSDGYTF. The V gene is TRBV6-5, the J gene TRBJ1-2; D remains ambiguous. The CDR3 consists of 14 residues. Germline values: CDR1 MNHEY, CDR2 SVGAGI.

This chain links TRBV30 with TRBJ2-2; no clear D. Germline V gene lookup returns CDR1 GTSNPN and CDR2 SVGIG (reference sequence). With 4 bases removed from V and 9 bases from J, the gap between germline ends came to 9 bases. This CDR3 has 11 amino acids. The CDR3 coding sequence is TGTGCCTGGATGCAGGTCCGGGAGCTGTTTTTT. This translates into CAWMQVRELFF.